The text below deals with one T cell receptor (beta chain). Recruits, aged 18 to 89 years, lived in 24 US areas. The data originate from a study of blood T cell repertoires in COVID-19. In the study overall: COVID-19 samples, acute and convalescent, were from the United States, Italy and Spain. From T cells, B-cell-depleted T cells, or PBMCs came the material, which was cDNA or gDNA.

Per the original methods: By means of reference gene primer amplification, nucleated cell counts were estimated. Measured with immunoSEQ multiplex PCR; TCRdb has only the in-frame clones, and not every one. Clonal size and the V and J genes are those of that table, whereas D and trimming came from the DNA. The sample holds fewer than 500,000 clones, 75% to 90% seen once. This CDR3 contains 15 residues. Trimming removed 1 base at V and 6 bases at J, with 16 bases between. CDR1 and CDR2 (germline): SGHTA, FQGNSA. This chain joins TRBV7-2 and TRBJ2-7, with D perhaps matching TRBD1 (6 bases). This receptor was taken from a woman aged 18-29 years who had recovered from COVID-19. Specimen: PBMCs or T cells enriched from blood (not recorded which). The CDR3 DNA follows: TGTGCCAGCAGCTTAGTAACAGGGACGATTGGCGAGCAGTACTTC. Amino acid sequence: CASSLVTGTIGEQYF.